This T cell receptor (beta chain) appears in the sequencing data of a study of cytomegalovirus exposure and HLA in healthy donors. Study-wide points: Across donors, sequencing depth was assumed by presence/absence analyses to be roughly uniform.

The ends lost 3 bases at V and 6 bases at J; junction bases unmatched: 6. The CDR3 covers 15 residues. Germline CDR1 is SGDLS and CDR2 is YYNGEE. A remark on this clone: Its matching antigen is unknown.

The PCR employed 60 Vbeta primers together with 13 Jbeta primers. Assay used: immunoSEQ multiplex PCR; TCRdb lists only in-frame clones, some missing. Of roughly 200,000 clones in the sample, roughly 13% were seen once. The V and J genes are TRBV9 and TRBJ1-6; 7 bases fit TRBD1. Specimen: PBMCs. This sequence was found in a man between 50 and 59 years old in good health and CMV-seropositive. The CDR3 spells CASSALTGTNSPLHF. The CDR3 nucleotides read TGTGCCAGCAGCGCCCTGACAGGGACTAATTCACCCCTCCACTTT.